This T cell receptor (beta chain) was recorded in a study of blood T cell repertoires in COVID-19. For the study at large: Samples taken during acute and convalescent COVID-19 were collected in the United States, Italy and Spain. In each case, the material was cDNA or gDNA derived from T cells, B-cell-depleted T cells, or PBMCs.

As processed by the authors: It was from reference gene primer amplification that nucleated cell counts were estimated. Only in-frame clones appear in the TCRdb table, and some are missing; sequencing was by immunoSEQ multiplex PCR. Clone size and V and J calls were adopted from that table, with D and trimming inferred from the DNA. The data hold 65,000 to 80,000 clones, with 90% to 95% observed a single time. The CDR3 sequence is 14 residues long. J gave up 5 bases and V 6 bases, and 2 bases lay outside the gene matches. The germline CDR1 and CDR2 sequences are ENHRY and SYGVKD. The clonotype comes from a human donor in a cohort sampled during active COVID-19. Sequenced sample: peripheral blood. The chain combines TRBV10-3 with TRBJ1-6, with TRBD1 matching over 9 bases. The CDR3 protein is CAISRTGDNSPLHF. The DNA for the CDR3 is TGTGCCATCAGCAGGACAGGGGATAATTCACCCCTCCACTTT.